These T cell receptor beta chains were read from a single sample in a study of shared clonotypes between healthy human individuals. TCRdb keeps only in-frame clones here, not all; method: immunoSEQ multiplex PCR. The sample carries a few hundred thousand clones, more than 95% recorded once. Sample: naive CD4+ T cells sorted from blood. These receptor sequences come from a woman aged 25 to 45 in good health. Both conserved end residues are part of each CDR3. A D gene is named only where the DNA matches it firmly.

CDR3 DNA | CDR3 protein | D gene | J gene | V gene
TGTGCCAGCAGTTCCCGAGGGGGGTTGTTTTTT | CASSSRGGLFF | . | TRBJ1-4 | TRBV28
TGTGCCAGCAGCGCAGGGTCCCCCTACGAGCAGTACTTC | CASSAGSPYEQYF | . | TRBJ2-7 | TRBV6-5
TGTGCCACCAGCAGAGAAGTAGGGGAGACAGGGAAGAACACCGGGGAGCTGTTTTTT | CATSREVGETGKNTGELFF | TRBD1 | TRBJ2-2 | TRBV15
TGTGCCAGCAGTTACGGGCGGGGTCGGGGCTACACCTTC | CASSYGRGRGYTF | . | TRBJ1-2 | TRBV6-5
TGTGCCAGCAGCTTAGTCGCTAACTATGGCTACACCTTC | CASSLVANYGYTF | . | TRBJ1-2 | TRBV11-2
TGTGCCAGCAGCCCTAAGCCCGGGGAGCTGTTTTTT | CASSPKPGELFF | . | TRBJ2-2 | TRBV4-2
TGTGCCAGCAGTCTAGCGGGAGCCGCGGATACGCAGTATTTT | CASSLAGAADTQYF | TRBD2 | TRBJ2-3 | TRBV6-1
TGTGCCAGCAGTCTACGGGACTCAGCTTCCAGCTACACCTTC | CASSLRDSASSYTF | . | TRBJ1-2 | TRBV27
TGTGCCACCAGCAGAGATCAGCCGCCAGATACGCAGTATTTT | CATSRDQPPDTQYF | . | TRBJ2-3 | TRBV15
TGCAGCGTCGCTGATAGGGCCGAGCAGTACTTC | CSVADRAEQYF | . | TRBJ2-7 | TRBV29-1